The 3 T cell receptor beta chains listed next were all sequenced from one sample in a study of T cells in Graves' hyperthyroidism and ophthalmopathy (dated by TCRdb to the late 2010s). Library method: multiplex PCR. Sequencing instrument: Illumina HiSeq 2000. TCR beta CDR3 regions were amplified from RNA transcripts. The TCR CDR3 was subjected to a first round of RT-PCR using the HTBI primer set and the Qiagen OneStep RT-PCR kit. The public reads were run again by TCRdb, first through fastp at Q25 and then through MiXCR, and only productive beta chains were kept. Identical CDR3 proteins give one entry, which carries the most common genes and DNA. The sample yields roughly 640,000 distinct CDR3 sequences; more than 15% were counted once. The ten largest account for around 3.5% of the sample. The sample was blood. The source of these receptors is a woman in her 40s with Graves' ophthalmopathy.

J is TRBJ2-6 and V is TRBV12-3 or TRBV12-4; TRBD1 agrees at 12 bases. Losses at the gene ends were 6 bases for V and 2 bases for J; bases not matched to a gene: 11. CDR3 length: 19 residues. This CDR3 is CASSYSGTGGYTGANVLTF. CDR3 sequence (DNA): TGTGCCAGCAGCTATTCTGGGACAGGGGGCTACACTGGGGCCAACGTCCTGACTTTC.

In its sample, this clonotype was seen many times. The J gene is TRBJ2-7, the V gene TRBV20-1; 7 bases are shared with TRBD2. Germline V gene lookup returns CDR1 DFQATT and CDR2 SNEGSKA (reference sequence). The CDR3 consists of 12 residues. The trim removed 0 bases at V and 4 bases at J, leaving 0 bases unmatched. CDR3 bases: TGCAGTGCTAGAGAGCGGGAGTACGAGCAGTACTTC. It codes for CSAREREYEQYF.

This clonotype was seen a few times. Its ends do not fully match the called genes, so a read error is possible. V usage is TRBV9 and J usage is TRBJ2-3; 8 bases map to TRBD2. The CDR3 consists of 14 residues. The germline V gene has CDR1 SGDLS and CDR2 YYNGEE. The CDR3 nucleotides read TGTGCCAGCAGCTTTAGCGGGACGACAGATAGGCAGTATTTT. This sequence encodes CASSFSGTTDRQYF.